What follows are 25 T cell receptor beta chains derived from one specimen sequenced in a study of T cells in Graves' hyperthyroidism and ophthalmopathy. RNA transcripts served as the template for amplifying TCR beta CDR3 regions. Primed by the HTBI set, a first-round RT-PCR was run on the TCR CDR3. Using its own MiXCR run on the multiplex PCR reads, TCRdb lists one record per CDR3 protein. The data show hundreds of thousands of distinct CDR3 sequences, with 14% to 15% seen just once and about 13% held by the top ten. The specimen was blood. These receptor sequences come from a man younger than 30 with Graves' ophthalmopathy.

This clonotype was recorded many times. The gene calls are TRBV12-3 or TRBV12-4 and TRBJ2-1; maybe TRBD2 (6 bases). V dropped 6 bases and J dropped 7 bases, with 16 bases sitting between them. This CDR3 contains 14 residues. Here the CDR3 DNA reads TGTGCCAGCAGCTTAACCCGGGGGTGGAATGAGCAGTTCTTC. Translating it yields CASSLTRGWNEQFF.

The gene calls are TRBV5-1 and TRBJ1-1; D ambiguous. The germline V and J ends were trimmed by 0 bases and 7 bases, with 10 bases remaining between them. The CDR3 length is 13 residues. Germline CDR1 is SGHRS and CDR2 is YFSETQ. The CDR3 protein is CASSLDAQSEAFF. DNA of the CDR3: TGCGCCAGCAGCTTGGACGCTCAAAGTGAAGCTTTCTTT.

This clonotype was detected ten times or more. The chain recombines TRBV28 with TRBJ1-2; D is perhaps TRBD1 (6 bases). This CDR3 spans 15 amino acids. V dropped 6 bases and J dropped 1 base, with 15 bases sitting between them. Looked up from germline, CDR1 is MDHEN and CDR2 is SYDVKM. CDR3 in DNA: TGTGCCAGCAGCGCCCCGGGACACAGTAACTATGGCTACACCTTC. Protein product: CASSAPGHSNYGYTF.

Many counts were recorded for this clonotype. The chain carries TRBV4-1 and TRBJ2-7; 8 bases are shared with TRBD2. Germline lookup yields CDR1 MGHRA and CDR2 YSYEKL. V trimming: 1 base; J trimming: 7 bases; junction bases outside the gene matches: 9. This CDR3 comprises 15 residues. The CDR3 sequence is CASSQVLSGDGEQYF. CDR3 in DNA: TGCGCCAGCAGCCAAGTGCTTAGCGGGGACGGTGAGCAGTACTTC.

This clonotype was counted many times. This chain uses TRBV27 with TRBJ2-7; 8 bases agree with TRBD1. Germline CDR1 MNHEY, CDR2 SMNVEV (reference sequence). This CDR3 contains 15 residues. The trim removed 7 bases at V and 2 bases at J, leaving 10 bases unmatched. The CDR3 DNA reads TGTGCCAGCACCAAATACGGGACAGGTCCCTACGAGCAGTACTTC. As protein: CASTKYGTGPYEQYF.

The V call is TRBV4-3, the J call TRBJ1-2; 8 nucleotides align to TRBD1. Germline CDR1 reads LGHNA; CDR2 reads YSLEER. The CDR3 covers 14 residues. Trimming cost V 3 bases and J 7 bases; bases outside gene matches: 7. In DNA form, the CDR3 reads TGCGCCAGCAGCCAGGGCTCGACAGGGGTTGGCTACACCTTC. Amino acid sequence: CASSQGSTGVGYTF.

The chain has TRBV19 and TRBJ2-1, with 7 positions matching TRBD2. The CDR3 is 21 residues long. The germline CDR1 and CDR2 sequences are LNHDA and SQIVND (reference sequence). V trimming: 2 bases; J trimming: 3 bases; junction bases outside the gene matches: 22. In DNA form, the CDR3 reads TGTGCCAGTAGTATATACAAAGGCTTCTCCCCTAGCGGTTGGGACTACAATGAGCAGTTCTTC. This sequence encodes CASSIYKGFSPSGWDYNEQFF. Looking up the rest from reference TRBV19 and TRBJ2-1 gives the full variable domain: DGGITQSPKYLFRKEGQNVTLSCEQNLNHDAMYWYRQDPGQGLRLIYYSQIVNDFQKGDIAEGYSVSREKKESFPLTVTSAQKNPTAFYLCASSIYKGFSPSGWDYNEQFFGPGTRLTVL.

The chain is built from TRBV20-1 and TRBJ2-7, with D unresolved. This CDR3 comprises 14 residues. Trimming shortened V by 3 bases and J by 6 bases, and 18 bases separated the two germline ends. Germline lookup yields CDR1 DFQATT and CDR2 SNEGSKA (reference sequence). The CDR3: CSARPGSRIGEQYF. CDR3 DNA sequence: TGCAGTGCTAGGCCGGGCTCCCGAATCGGCGAGCAGTACTTC.

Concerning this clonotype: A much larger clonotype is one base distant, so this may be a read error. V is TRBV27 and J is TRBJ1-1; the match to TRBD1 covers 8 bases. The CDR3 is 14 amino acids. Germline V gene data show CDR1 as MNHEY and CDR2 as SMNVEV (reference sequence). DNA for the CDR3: TGTGCCAGAAGTTACAGGGGGGCTAACACTGAAGCTTTCTTT. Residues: CARSYRGANTEAFF.

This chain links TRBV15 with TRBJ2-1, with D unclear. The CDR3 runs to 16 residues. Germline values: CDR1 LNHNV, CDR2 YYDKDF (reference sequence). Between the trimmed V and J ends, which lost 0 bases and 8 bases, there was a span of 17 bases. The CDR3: CATSREAHGMADEQFF. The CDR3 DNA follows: TGTGCCACCAGCAGAGAGGCACACGGTATGGCCGATGAGCAGTTCTTC.

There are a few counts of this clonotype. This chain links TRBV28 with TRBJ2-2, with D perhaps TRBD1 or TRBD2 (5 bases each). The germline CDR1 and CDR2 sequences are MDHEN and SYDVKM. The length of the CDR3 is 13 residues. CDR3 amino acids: CATLGANTGELFF. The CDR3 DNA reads TGTGCGACCTTGGGGGCGAACACCGGGGAGCTGTTTTTT.

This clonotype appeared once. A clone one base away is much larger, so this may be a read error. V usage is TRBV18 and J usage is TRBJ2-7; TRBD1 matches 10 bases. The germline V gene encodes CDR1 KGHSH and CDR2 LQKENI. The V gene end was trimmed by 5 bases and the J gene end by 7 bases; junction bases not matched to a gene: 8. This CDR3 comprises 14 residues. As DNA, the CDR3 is TGTGCCAGCTCAAGAGACAGGGGGCAGTGGGAGCAGTACTTC. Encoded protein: CASSRDRGQWEQYF.

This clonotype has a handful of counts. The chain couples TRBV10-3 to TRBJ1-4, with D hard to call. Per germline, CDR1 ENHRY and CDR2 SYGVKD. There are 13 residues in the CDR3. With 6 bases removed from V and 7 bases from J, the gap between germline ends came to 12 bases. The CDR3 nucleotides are TGTGCCATCAGGAGGGTTCCGGGTGAAAAACTGTTTTTT. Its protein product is CAIRRVPGEKLFF.

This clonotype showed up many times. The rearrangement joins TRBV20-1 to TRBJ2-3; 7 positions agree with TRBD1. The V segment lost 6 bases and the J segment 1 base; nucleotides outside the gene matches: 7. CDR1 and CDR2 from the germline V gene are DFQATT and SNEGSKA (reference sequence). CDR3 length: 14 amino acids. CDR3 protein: CSARTGVRTDTQYF. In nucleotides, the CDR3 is TGCAGTGCCAGGACAGGCGTACGCACAGATACGCAGTATTTT.

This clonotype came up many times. The CDR3 DNA sequence: TGCGCCAGCAGTGATCCTGGGACGGTAGCCTACGAGCAGTACTTC. It translates to CASSDPGTVAYEQYF. The V gene is TRBV10-1, the J gene TRBJ2-7; perhaps D is TRBD1 or TRBD2 (5 bases each). Trimming shortened V by 3 bases and J by 2 bases, and 14 bases separated the two germline ends. The germline V gene has CDR1 WNHNN and CDR2 SYGVQD (reference sequence). CDR3 length equals 15 residues.

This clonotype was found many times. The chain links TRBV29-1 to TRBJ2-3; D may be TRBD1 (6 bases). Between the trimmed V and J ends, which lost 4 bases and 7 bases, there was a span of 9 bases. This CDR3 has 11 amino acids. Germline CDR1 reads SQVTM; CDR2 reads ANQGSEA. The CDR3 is CSVVGGNTQYF. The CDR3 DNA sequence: TGCAGCGTTGTAGGGGGAAATACGCAGTATTTT.

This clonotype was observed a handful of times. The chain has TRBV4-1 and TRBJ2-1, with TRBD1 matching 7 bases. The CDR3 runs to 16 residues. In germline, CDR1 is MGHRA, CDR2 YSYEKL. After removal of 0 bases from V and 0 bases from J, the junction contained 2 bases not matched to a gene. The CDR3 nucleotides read TGCGCCAGCAGCCAAGAGGGACAGAGCTCCTACAATGAGCAGTTCTTC. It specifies CASSQEGQSSYNEQFF.

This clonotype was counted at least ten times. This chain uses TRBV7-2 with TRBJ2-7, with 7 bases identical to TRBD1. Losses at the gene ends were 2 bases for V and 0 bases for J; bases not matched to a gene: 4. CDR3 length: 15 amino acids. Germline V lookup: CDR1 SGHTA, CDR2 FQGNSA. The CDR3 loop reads CASSLRDSISYEQYF. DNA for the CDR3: TGTGCCAGCAGCTTAAGGGACAGCATCTCCTACGAGCAGTACTTC. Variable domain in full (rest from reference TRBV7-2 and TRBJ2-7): GAGVSQSPSNKVTEKGKDVELRCDPISGHTALYWYRQSLGQGLEFLIYFQGNSAPDKSGLPSDRFSAERTGGSVSTLTIQRTQQEDSAVYLCASSLRDSISYEQYFGPGTRLTVT.

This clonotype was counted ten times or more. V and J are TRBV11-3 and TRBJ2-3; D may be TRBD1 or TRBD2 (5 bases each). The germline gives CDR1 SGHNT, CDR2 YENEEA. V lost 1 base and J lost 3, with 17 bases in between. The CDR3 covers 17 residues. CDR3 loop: CASSLAPGPRGTDTQYF. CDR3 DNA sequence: TGTGCCAGCAGCTTAGCTCCGGGACCTAGGGGTACAGATACGCAGTATTTT. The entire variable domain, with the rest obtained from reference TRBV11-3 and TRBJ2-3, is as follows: EAGVVQSPRYKIIEKKQPVAFWCNPISGHNTLYWYLQNLGQGPELLIRYENEEAVDDSQLPKDRFSAERLKGVDSTLKIQPAELGDSAVYLCASSLAPGPRGTDTQYFGPGTRLTVL.

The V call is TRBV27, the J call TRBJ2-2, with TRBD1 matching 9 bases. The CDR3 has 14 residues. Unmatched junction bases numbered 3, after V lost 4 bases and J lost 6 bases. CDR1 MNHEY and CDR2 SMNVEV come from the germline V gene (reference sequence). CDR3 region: CASSWDRESGELFF. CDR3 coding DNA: TGTGCCAGCAGTTGGGACAGGGAATCCGGGGAGCTGTTTTTT.

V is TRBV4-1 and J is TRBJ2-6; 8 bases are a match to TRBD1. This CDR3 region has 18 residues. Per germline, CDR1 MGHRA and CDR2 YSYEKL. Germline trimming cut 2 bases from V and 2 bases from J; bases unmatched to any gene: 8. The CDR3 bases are TGCGCCAGCAGCCAACCGGACAGGGTAGAGGCTGGGGCCAACGTCCTGACTTTC. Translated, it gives CASSQPDRVEAGANVLTF.

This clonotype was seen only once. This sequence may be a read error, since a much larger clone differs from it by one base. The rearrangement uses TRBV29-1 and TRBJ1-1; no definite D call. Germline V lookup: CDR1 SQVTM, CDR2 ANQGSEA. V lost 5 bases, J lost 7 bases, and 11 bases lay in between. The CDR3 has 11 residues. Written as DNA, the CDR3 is TGCAGCGTTCCCCGCGGGGATGAAGCTTTCTTT. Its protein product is CSVPRGDEAFF.

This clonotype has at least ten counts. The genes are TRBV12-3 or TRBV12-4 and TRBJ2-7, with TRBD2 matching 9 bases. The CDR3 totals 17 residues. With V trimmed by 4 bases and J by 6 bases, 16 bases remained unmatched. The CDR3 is CASSSPWGVAGEGEQYF. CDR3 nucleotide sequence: TGTGCCAGCAGTTCCCCTTGGGGGGTAGCGGGAGAGGGCGAGCAGTACTTC.

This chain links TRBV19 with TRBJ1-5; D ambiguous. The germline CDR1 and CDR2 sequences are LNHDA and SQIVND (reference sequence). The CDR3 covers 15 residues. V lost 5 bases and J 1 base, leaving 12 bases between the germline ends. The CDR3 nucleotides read TGTGCCAGTAGTCTCGGCAGTCGGAGCAATCAGCCCCAGCATTTT. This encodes CASSLGSRSNQPQHF.

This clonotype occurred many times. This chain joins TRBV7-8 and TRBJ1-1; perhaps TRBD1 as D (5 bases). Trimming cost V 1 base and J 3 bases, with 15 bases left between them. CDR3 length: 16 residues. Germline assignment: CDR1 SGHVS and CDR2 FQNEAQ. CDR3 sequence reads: CASSLGSQGRDTEAFF. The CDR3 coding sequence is TGTGCCAGCAGCTTAGGCAGCCAAGGCAGGGACACTGAAGCTTTCTTT.